Shown below are 26 T cell receptor beta chains from a single sample sequenced in a study of blood T cell repertoires in COVID-19. TCRdb keeps only in-frame clones here, not all; method: immunoSEQ multiplex PCR. The sample includes 210,000 or so clones, 83% of them seen just once. The specimen was PBMCs or T cells enriched from blood (not recorded which). These receptor sequences come from a woman aged 50 to 65 who had been exposed to COVID-19.

This clone was found a few times. V usage is TRBV4-1 and J usage is TRBJ1-2; 7 bases match TRBD1. J gave up 6 bases and V 2 bases, and 9 bases lay outside the gene matches. The CDR3 length is 15 residues. Germline CDR1 and CDR2: MGHRA and YSYEKL. CDR3 nucleotide sequence: TGCGCCAGCAGCCAACCTGGACAGGTTGCGCATGGCTACACCTTC. The encoded protein is CASSQPGQVAHGYTF.

The sample holds one count of this clone. The chain has TRBV2 and TRBJ2-1, with no clear D. Trimming left V 4 bases short and J 0 bases short, with 7 bases between. This CDR3 has 14 residues. Germline CDR1 reads SNHLY; CDR2 reads FYNNEI. The CDR3 nucleotides read TGTGCCAGCAGTGTGGGCAGCTCCTACAATGAGCAGTTCTTC. Its translation is CASSVGSSYNEQFF.

The V and J genes are TRBV6-1 and TRBJ1-3; D gene uncertain. The CDR3 spans 14 residues. Per the germline V gene, CDR1 is MNHNS and CDR2 is SASEGT. V dropped 2 bases and J dropped 3 bases, with 8 bases sitting between them. The CDR3 DNA reads TGTGCCAGCAGTGAATTTGCAGATGGAAACACCATATATTTT. Its translation is CASSEFADGNTIYF.

This clone has a single count. The J gene is TRBJ1-1, the V gene TRBV27; 9 bases map to TRBD1. The CDR3 has 14 amino acids. V gave up 3 bases and J gave up 8 bases; unmatched junction bases: 7. Germline CDR1 and CDR2: MNHEY and SMNVEV (reference sequence). The CDR3 sequence is CASSFHRQGGEAFF. In DNA form, the CDR3 reads TGTGCCAGCAGTTTTCATCGACAGGGGGGCGAAGCTTTCTTT.

V usage is TRBV19 and J usage is TRBJ2-7; TRBD2 aligns across 11 bases. This CDR3 comprises 16 residues. Germline trimming cut 3 bases from V and 2 bases from J; bases unmatched to any gene: 6. The germline V gene encodes CDR1 LNHDA and CDR2 SQIVND (reference sequence). Here the CDR3 DNA reads TGTGCCAGTAGTATTAGACTAGCGGGGCCTACCTACGAGCAGTACTTC. Translated, it gives CASSIRLAGPTYEQYF. Combining the CDR3 with reference TRBV19 and TRBJ2-7 gives the whole variable domain DGGITQSPKYLFRKEGQNVTLSCEQNLNHDAMYWYRQDPGQGLRLIYYSQIVNDFQKGDIAEGYSVSREKKESFPLTVTSAQKNPTAFYLCASSIRLAGPTYEQYFGPGTRLTVT.

This chain uses TRBV19 with TRBJ1-1; 10 bases map to TRBD1. Germline CDR1 LNHDA, CDR2 SQIVND (reference sequence). There are 11 residues in the CDR3. J was trimmed by 9 bases and V by 8 bases; bases with no gene match: 3. The CDR3 DNA reads TGTGCCAGTGGGACAGGGGTTAAAGCTTTCTTT. This sequence encodes CASGTGVKAFF.

The genes are TRBV12-3 or TRBV12-4 and TRBJ2-1, with 7 bases matching TRBD1. V shed 7 bases and J 10 bases; nucleotides not matched to a gene: 7. The length of the CDR3 is 12 residues. The CDR3 sequence: CASTRRGREQFF. Written as DNA, the CDR3 is TGTGCCAGCACCCGCAGGGGGAGAGAGCAGTTCTTC.

The chain joins TRBV24-1 to TRBJ1-2; D is unclear. The V gene lost 5 bases and the J gene lost 8 bases, with 14 bases spanning the gap. This CDR3 region has 13 residues. CDR1 and CDR2 (germline): KGHDR, SFDVKD. The DNA of the CDR3 is TGTGCCACCAGTGGAGAAGAGTTCATCGGCTACACCTTC. Translated, it gives CATSGEEFIGYTF.

V gene TRBV6-6 combines with J gene TRBJ1-2; no definite D call. Trimming stripped 6 bases from V and 3 bases from J, with 11 bases between. The germline gives CDR1 MNHNY, CDR2 SVGAGI (reference sequence). The CDR3 sequence is 13 residues long. In nucleotides, the CDR3 is TGTGCCAGCAGCTCAGACGGGTACTATGGCTACACCTTC. Translating gives CASSSDGYYGYTF.

J is TRBJ1-2 and V is TRBV29-1; D might be TRBD1 (6 bases). Germline V CDR1 and CDR2: SQVTM, ANQGSEA. V was pared by 4 bases and J by 2 bases, with 14 bases between. This CDR3 region has 14 residues. DNA of the CDR3: TGCAGCGTTGGGGCAGGGGATAACAACTATGGCTACACCTTC. It translates to CSVGAGDNNYGYTF.

This clone was detected only a few times. The chain recombines TRBV9 with TRBJ2-2; 8 nucleotides match TRBD1. With 4 bases clipped from V and 4 bases from J, the junction kept 6 bases outside the gene matches. CDR1 and CDR2 (germline): SGDLS, YYNGEE. This CDR3 is 15 amino acids long. CDR3 sequence: CASSSGDRGTGELFF. CDR3 coding DNA: TGTGCCAGCAGCTCTGGAGACAGGGGCACCGGGGAGCTGTTTTTT. The full variable domain, rest sourced from reference TRBV9 and TRBJ2-2, is DSGVTQTPKHLITATGQRVTLRCSPRSGDLSVYWYQQSLDQGLQFLIQYYNGEERAKGNILERFSAQQFPDLHSELNLSSLELGDSALYFCASSSGDRGTGELFFGEGSRLTVL.

The CDR3 DNA reads as TGTGCCAGCAGCTTCGGGACAGGGGCCTACGAGCAGTACTTC. Translation: CASSFGTGAYEQYF. V usage is TRBV7-8 and J usage is TRBJ2-7; 10 bases fit TRBD1. The trim removed 3 bases at V and 2 bases at J, leaving 1 base unmatched. The CDR3 is made up of 14 amino acids. Looked up from germline, CDR1 is SGHVS and CDR2 is FQNEAQ.

This rearrangement joins TRBV25-1 to TRBJ2-7, with D possibly being TRBD1 (5 bases). Looked up from germline, CDR1 is MGHDK and CDR2 is SYGVNS. The CDR3 loop spans 14 amino acids. With 6 bases removed from V and 2 bases from J, the gap between germline ends came to 14 bases. CDR3 sequence (DNA): TGTGCCAGCAGCCTAGGGGTTGCGACCTACGAGCAGTACTTC. Residues: CASSLGVATYEQYF.

The chain recombines TRBV7-2 with TRBJ2-7; D may be TRBD1 (6 bases). The CDR3 runs 17 residues. Trimming pared 1 base from V and 5 bases from J, leaving 21 bases between. Per germline, CDR1 SGHTA and CDR2 FQGNSA. The CDR3 nucleotides read TGTGCCAGCAGCTTAGAGGACAGTAGGGCGCCCTATGACGAGCAGTACTTC. Amino acid sequence: CASSLEDSRAPYDEQYF.

This clone was recorded once. The genes are TRBV29-1 and TRBJ1-2, with 9 bases aligning to TRBD1. CDR1 SQVTM and CDR2 ANQGSEA come from the germline V gene. The CDR3 sequence is 14 residues long. V lost 2 bases and J lost 4; bases outside the gene matches: 5. The chain's CDR3 is CSVERDRAFYGYTF. The CDR3, as DNA: TGCAGCGTTGAAAGGGACAGGGCTTTCTATGGCTACACCTTC.

V usage is TRBV30 and J usage is TRBJ1-1; no clear D gene. The CDR3 contains 13 residues. Germline values: CDR1 GTSNPN, CDR2 SVGIG (reference sequence). The V end lost 5 bases, the J end lost 1 base, and 11 bases lay between the germline ends. In DNA form, the CDR3 reads TGTGCCTGGGGATACACAGAGAACACTGAAGCTTTCTTT. It translates to CAWGYTENTEAFF.

The CDR3 DNA sequence: TGCAGCGTTGAAGTAGCGGTCAATGAGCAGTTCTTC. Protein product: CSVEVAVNEQFF. The chain employs TRBV29-1 and TRBJ2-1; D might be TRBD2 (6 bases). Looked up from germline, CDR1 is SQVTM and CDR2 is ANQGSEA. This CDR3 contains 12 residues. V lost 1 base and J lost 6, with 7 bases in between.

The chain joins TRBV24-1 to TRBJ2-1, with 7 bases lining up with TRBD1. CDR3 length: 15 residues. J lost 8 bases, V lost 4 bases, and 10 bases had no gene match. The germline CDR1 and CDR2 sequences are KGHDR and SFDVKD. This CDR3 is CATSDRRQGKDEQFF. CDR3 nucleotides: TGTGCCACCAGTGACCGCCGACAGGGTAAAGATGAGCAGTTCTTC.

This chain links TRBV5-1 with TRBJ2-2, with 16 bases lining up with TRBD2. From germline, CDR1 is SGHRS and CDR2 YFSETQ. The CDR3 runs to 17 residues. V shed 3 bases, J shed 5 bases, and the junction held 4 bases outside the gene matches. The CDR3 region has the DNA TGCGCCAGCAGCTCCGGGACTAGCGGGGGGGCGACCGGGGAGCTGTTTTTT. Its protein is CASSSGTSGGATGELFF.

The chain employs TRBV27 and TRBJ1-1; 10 nucleotides agree with TRBD1. V gave up 4 bases and J gave up 6 bases; unmatched junction bases: 2. Germline V gene sequence: CDR1 MNHEY, CDR2 SMNVEV (reference sequence). The CDR3 is 13 amino acids. This CDR3 is CASSSGQGPEAFF. CDR3 coding DNA: TGTGCCAGCAGTTCGGGACAGGGGCCTGAAGCTTTCTTT.

The genes are TRBV30 and TRBJ2-1, with D perhaps TRBD2 (7 bases). Germline V gives CDR1 GTSNPN, CDR2 SVGIG (reference sequence). CDR3 length: 16 amino acids. Trimming pared 5 bases from V and 7 bases from J, leaving 24 bases between. CDR3 bases: TGTGCCTGGGGCGTCGTGGGGGCGGGGGCGACAAATGAGCAGTTCTTC. This codes for CAWGVVGAGATNEQFF.

CDR3 sequence reads: CGTGFSLSPGNTIYF. CDR3 DNA sequence: TGCGGGACAGGGTTTTCGTTGTCCCCTGGAAACACCATATATTTT. The rearrangement links TRBV29-1 to TRBJ1-3; 9 bases line up with TRBD1. Germline V gene lookup returns CDR1 SQVTM and CDR2 ANQGSEA. The CDR3 has 15 amino acids.

J is TRBJ1-1 and V is TRBV28; 7 positions match TRBD1. J gave up 1 base and V 3 bases, and 5 bases lay outside the gene matches. Per germline, CDR1 MDHEN and CDR2 SYDVKM. The CDR3 is 15 residues long. In DNA form, the CDR3 reads TGTGCCAGCAGTTTGACCGGGACAGCGAACACTGAAGCTTTCTTT. Amino acid sequence: CASSLTGTANTEAFF.

The V gene is TRBV6-6, the J gene TRBJ1-1; D is uncertain. Trimming left V 10 bases short and J 2 bases short, with 5 bases between. The germline gives CDR1 MNHNY, CDR2 SVGAGI (reference sequence). CDR3 length equals 10 residues. DNA of the CDR3: TGTGCCACGACAAACACTGAAGCTTTCTTT. This sequence encodes CATTNTEAFF.

This chain uses TRBV19 with TRBJ1-2, with 10 bases identical to TRBD1. This CDR3 has 12 amino acids. Germline CDR1 is LNHDA and CDR2 is SQIVND (reference sequence). J gave up 8 bases and V 8 bases, and 5 bases lay outside the gene matches. CDR3 bases: TGTGCCAGTTGGACAGGGGGTGAAGGCTACACCTTC. As protein: CASWTGGEGYTF.

The table lists this clone with a count of one. The chain uses TRBV24-1 and TRBJ1-1, with a tentative D call TRBD1 (5 bases). Germline V gene lookup returns CDR1 KGHDR and CDR2 SFDVKD. The ends were cut back, 2 bases at V and 7 bases at J, with 13 bases in the middle. CDR3 size: 14 residues. The chain's CDR3 is CATSDSRVRGEAFF. CDR3 DNA sequence: TGTGCCACCAGTGATTCTAGGGTTAGGGGTGAAGCTTTCTTT.